The 29 T cell receptor beta chains below were found in one sample sequenced in a study of blood T cell repertoires in COVID-19 (dated by TCRdb to the early 2020s). Preparation of the library involved the immunoSEQ multiplex PCR assay. TCRdb limited this immuneACCESS table to in-frame rearrangements with V and J called. A share of clones is missing; checked studies link under half to unresolved V genes, and the rest is unexplained. The sample table holds 150,000 to 200,000 clones, of which roughly 89% were seen once. The ten largest make up roughly 3.6% of the sample. Source material: peripheral blood. These receptors were taken from a young man with active or convalescent COVID-19.

The genes are TRBV6-5 and TRBJ2-7; 7 bases map to TRBD1. V was pared by 8 bases and J by 3 bases, with 10 bases of the junction left unmatched. Germline CDR1 MNHEY, CDR2 SVGAGI. The CDR3 contains 14 residues. The CDR3, as DNA: TGTGCCAGCGGGCCGGGGTCAGGGGGCTACGAGCAGTACGTC. This sequence encodes CASGPGSGGYEQYV.

The chain joins TRBV27 to TRBJ2-1; 12 bases map to TRBD2. From germline, CDR1 is MNHEY and CDR2 SMNVEV (reference sequence). This CDR3 spans 17 amino acids. V shed 6 bases and J 7 bases; nucleotides not matched to a gene: 13. The CDR3 protein is CASSGLAGQTGVNEQFF. CDR3 nucleotides: TGTGCCAGCAGCGGACTAGCGGGGCAGACGGGGGTGAATGAGCAGTTCTTC.

The CDR3 coding sequence is TGTGCCAGCAGCGTACCGGGACAGGGGGCCTTTGGCTACACCTTC. Protein: CASSVPGQGAFGYTF. The chain is built from TRBV7-2 and TRBJ1-2, with 12 bases matching TRBD1. The ends lost 5 bases at V and 7 bases at J; junction bases unmatched: 8. The germline gives CDR1 SGHTA, CDR2 FQGNSA. The CDR3 is 15 amino acids.

J is TRBJ2-5 and V is TRBV3-1 (or the pseudogene TRBV3-2); 9 bases agree with TRBD1. The length of the CDR3 is 17 residues. Per germline, CDR1 LGHDT and CDR2 YNNKEL (reference sequence). Trimming took 0 bases from V and 6 from J; bases not matched to a gene: 11. In DNA, the CDR3 is TGTGCCAGCAGCCAAGACTCCGGGACAGGGATCCGAAAGACCCAGTACTTC. Its translation: CASSQDSGTGIRKTQYF.

The V gene is TRBV30, the J gene TRBJ1-1; D is unresolved. V shed 4 bases and J shed 0 bases, with 6 bases lying between them. The V gene's germline CDR1 is GTSNPN and CDR2 SVGIG (reference sequence). CDR3 size: 12 residues. The CDR3 coding sequence is TGTGCCTGGAAAATTATGAACACTGAAGCTTTCTTT. As protein: CAWKIMNTEAFF.

The rearrangement joins TRBV5-4 to TRBJ2-2, with D perhaps TRBD2 (5 bases). This CDR3 comprises 15 residues. The germline V gene has CDR1 SGHNT and CDR2 YYREEE (reference sequence). The ends were cut back, 2 bases at V and 4 bases at J, with 12 bases in the middle. The CDR3 is CASSFAGGVTGELFF. In DNA, the CDR3 is TGTGCCAGCAGCTTTGCGGGCGGAGTCACCGGGGAGCTGTTTTTT.

The rearrangement uses TRBV27 and TRBJ2-1, with 8 nucleotides matching TRBD2. Germline CDR1 is MNHEY and CDR2 is SMNVEV (reference sequence). V lost 2 bases, J lost 3 bases, and 3 bases stayed unmatched. The CDR3 has 15 residues. The CDR3 nucleotides read TGTGCCAGCAGTTTAAGCCTAGCGGGCTACAATGAGCAGTTCTTC. Translated, it gives CASSLSLAGYNEQFF.

The gene calls are TRBV10-3 and TRBJ2-2, with TRBD1 matching over 11 bases. The CDR3 spans 17 residues. The J segment lost 4 bases and the V segment lost 6 bases, leaving 10 bases of the junction unmatched. From germline, CDR1 is ENHRY and CDR2 SYGVKD. The CDR3 reads CAISLGSGTGGTGELFF. The DNA for the CDR3 is TGTGCCATCAGCTTAGGGTCCGGGACAGGGGGCACCGGGGAGCTGTTTTTT.

A single count supports this clone. This chain links TRBV5-4 with TRBJ2-3; perhaps TRBD2 as D (5 bases). From germline, CDR1 is SGHNT and CDR2 YYREEE (reference sequence). The V end was cut by 2 bases, the J end by 8 bases, with 12 bases between. This CDR3 spans 13 amino acids. CDR3 sequence reads: CASSFPGLLTQYF. Here the CDR3 DNA reads TGTGCCAGCAGCTTCCCCGGACTGCTTACGCAGTATTTT.

V is TRBV24-1 and J is TRBJ1-5; 9 bases fit TRBD1. The J segment lost 4 bases and the V segment lost 3 bases, leaving 9 bases of the junction unmatched. Germline V gene lookup returns CDR1 KGHDR and CDR2 SFDVKD. The CDR3 is made up of 17 amino acids. DNA for the CDR3: TGTGCCACCAGTGATCGATACTCGGGACAGGGTAATCAGCCCCAGCATTTT. Protein: CATSDRYSGQGNQPQHF.

CDR3 DNA sequence: TGTGCCAGCTCACCACCGACGACCCCAGGTAGCAATCAGCCCCAGCATTTT. Translated: CASSPPTTPGSNQPQHF. This chain links TRBV18 with TRBJ1-5, with D unresolved. The V and J ends lost 0 bases and 0 bases respectively, with 12 bases between them. The CDR3 totals 17 residues. CDR1 and CDR2 (germline): KGHSH, LQKENI.

The rearrangement uses TRBV5-4 and TRBJ2-2; possibly TRBD2 for D (7 bases). The CDR3 extends over 16 amino acids. The V and J ends lost 4 bases and 7 bases respectively, with 20 bases between them. From germline, CDR1 is SGHNT and CDR2 YYREEE (reference sequence). CDR3 nucleotides: TGTGCCAGCAGCACGGTGGGGGGGCGTCAGAGCGGGGAGCTGTTTTTT. It yields the protein CASSTVGGRQSGELFF.

This chain links TRBV4-3 with TRBJ1-6; perhaps TRBD1 as D (5 bases). Trimming removed 0 bases from V and 7 bases from J, with 10 bases in between. CDR1 and CDR2 (germline): LGHNA, YSLEER. This CDR3 has 15 residues. Written as DNA, the CDR3 is TGCGCCAGCAGCCAAGAACCGGGGGGGAATTCACCCCTCCACTTT. Protein product: CASSQEPGGNSPLHF.

V usage is TRBV14 and J usage is TRBJ2-1; unclear D gene. The germline V gene encodes CDR1 SGHDN and CDR2 FVKESK. The CDR3 has 14 amino acids. V shed 4 bases and J shed 8 bases, with 15 bases lying between them. The CDR3 DNA reads as TGTGCCAGCAGCCGAGGTATAGGTCTCTATGAGCAGTTCTTC. It yields the protein CASSRGIGLYEQFF. The full variable domain, with the rest looked up from reference TRBV14 and TRBJ2-1, is EAGVTQFPSHSVIEKGQTVTLRCDPISGHDNLYWYRRVMGKEIKFLLHFVKESKQDESGMPNNRFLAERTGGTYSTLKVQPAELEDSGVYFCASSRGIGLYEQFFGPGTRLTVL.

V is TRBV2 and J is TRBJ2-7; D perhaps matches TRBD2 (6 bases). The CDR3 runs to 16 residues. Germline loops: CDR1 SNHLY, CDR2 FYNNEI. Trimming removed 6 bases at V and 2 bases at J, with 20 bases between. As DNA, the CDR3 is TGTGCCAGCAGGGAAAAAGGAGTCGGGGGACCCTACGAGCAGTACGTC. Translation gives CASREKGVGGPYEQYV.

The chain couples TRBV6-2 or TRBV6-3 to TRBJ2-2; a possible D gene is TRBD1 (6 bases). The V end lost 0 bases, the J end lost 2 bases, and 10 bases lay between the germline ends. The CDR3 is 16 amino acids. The V gene's germline CDR1 is MNHEY and CDR2 SVGEGT. CDR3 protein: CASSYSRDTNTGELFF. The CDR3 DNA follows: TGTGCCAGCAGTTACTCCCGGGACACTAACACCGGGGAGCTGTTTTTT.

CDR3 coding DNA: TGTGCCAGCAGCTTGGGGGGGGCTCAACGATACAATGAGCAGTTCTTC. This sequence encodes CASSLGGAQRYNEQFF. This chain uses TRBV7-2 with TRBJ2-1; maybe TRBD2 (7 bases). The CDR3 is 16 residues long. Germline loops: CDR1 SGHTA, CDR2 FQGNSA. Trimming pared 3 bases from V and 4 bases from J, leaving 16 bases between.

V gene TRBV6-5 combines with J gene TRBJ2-1; the D gene is possibly TRBD2 (6 bases). The CDR3 loop spans 13 amino acids. CDR1 and CDR2 (germline): MNHEY, SVGAGI. The V end was cut by 6 bases, the J end by 8 bases, with 14 bases between. CDR3 loop: CASSRGREDEQFF. The CDR3 nucleotides read TGTGCCAGCAGCCGGGGAAGGGAGGATGAGCAGTTCTTC.

The chain couples TRBV6-5 to TRBJ1-1; 7 nucleotides line up with TRBD1. CDR3 length: 14 amino acids. The V segment lost 6 bases and the J segment 1 base; nucleotides outside the gene matches: 5. Germline V gives CDR1 MNHEY, CDR2 SVGAGI. The CDR3 spells CASRIPGGNTEAFF. The CDR3 bases are TGTGCCAGCAGGATTCCAGGGGGGAACACTGAAGCTTTCTTT.

V and J are TRBV14 and TRBJ1-2; D is undetermined. The CDR3 extends over 13 amino acids. The germline V and J ends were trimmed by 0 bases and 1 base, with 3 bases remaining between them. Germline V lookup: CDR1 SGHDN, CDR2 FVKESK. The CDR3 protein is CASSQDHNYGYTF. CDR3 bases: TGTGCCAGCAGCCAAGATCATAACTATGGCTACACCTTC. The entire variable domain, with the rest obtained from reference TRBV14 and TRBJ1-2, is as follows: EAGVTQFPSHSVIEKGQTVTLRCDPISGHDNLYWYRRVMGKEIKFLLHFVKESKQDESGMPNNRFLAERTGGTYSTLKVQPAELEDSGVYFCASSQDHNYGYTFGSGTRLTVV.

The chain uses TRBV6-5 and TRBJ2-1; 12 nucleotides line up with TRBD1. This CDR3 is 14 amino acids long. The trim removed 8 bases at V and 9 bases at J, leaving 8 bases unmatched. CDR1 is MNHEY, CDR2 SVGAGI, per germline. Written as DNA, the CDR3 is TGTGCCAGCGTCGGGGACAGGGGGCGTGGTGAGCAGTTCTTC. It codes for CASVGDRGRGEQFF.

The V gene is TRBV4-3, the J gene TRBJ2-1; 12 nucleotides align to TRBD2. Germline V lookup: CDR1 LGHNA, CDR2 YSLEER. The trim removed 1 base at V and 1 base at J, leaving 2 bases unmatched. The CDR3 loop spans 17 amino acids. The CDR3 reads CASSQAGTSGSYNEQFF. The CDR3, as DNA: TGCGCCAGCAGCCAAGCTGGGACTAGCGGGTCCTACAATGAGCAGTTCTTC.

This clone was picked up one time. The rearrangement links TRBV3-1 (or the pseudogene TRBV3-2) to TRBJ2-2; no definite D call. The CDR3 contains 13 residues. CDR1 and CDR2 from the germline V gene are LGHDT and YNNKEL (reference sequence). Trimming shortened V by 4 bases and J by 7 bases, and 10 bases separated the two germline ends. CDR3 residues: CASSPHEIGELFF. In DNA, the CDR3 is TGTGCCAGCAGCCCGCATGAGATCGGGGAGCTGTTTTTT.

This chain uses TRBV19 with TRBJ1-5; 7 bases are a match to TRBD1. The CDR3 contains 15 residues. Unmatched junction bases numbered 11, after V lost 6 bases and J lost 6 bases. Germline CDR1 LNHDA, CDR2 SQIVND (reference sequence). CDR3 nucleotide sequence: TGTGCCAGTAGCCCAATACAGGGGATCGGTCAGCCCCAGCATTTT. It codes for CASSPIQGIGQPQHF.

The V gene is TRBV29-1, the J gene TRBJ2-3; 7 nucleotides line up with TRBD2. The junction had 9 bases not matched to a gene; V was cut back by 3 bases and J by 0 bases. Germline V gene sequence: CDR1 SQVTM, CDR2 ANQGSEA. This CDR3 contains 16 residues. The CDR3 spells CSVDSPSGLSTDTQYF. The CDR3 coding sequence is TGCAGCGTTGATTCCCCTAGCGGACTAAGCACAGATACGCAGTATTTT.

The chain employs TRBV7-2 and TRBJ2-5, with 8 bases that match TRBD2. Germline CDR1 is SGHTA and CDR2 is FQGNSA. J gave up 4 bases and V 4 bases, and 5 bases lay outside the gene matches. The CDR3 has 14 residues. As DNA, the CDR3 is TGTGCCAGCAGCTCTTTAGCGGGAAGAGAGACCCAGTACTTC. Its translation is CASSSLAGRETQYF.

The V and J genes are TRBV7-2 and TRBJ1-4; D perhaps matches TRBD1 (6 bases). CDR1 and CDR2 (germline): SGHTA, FQGNSA. The CDR3 runs to 16 residues. Trimming removed 1 base at V and 3 bases at J, with 12 bases between. The CDR3 coding sequence is TGTGCCAGCAGCTTAGACAGGGTCGAGGCTAATGAAAAACTGTTTTTT. The encoded protein is CASSLDRVEANEKLFF. Full variable domain (remainder filled in from reference TRBV7-2 and TRBJ1-4): GAGVSQSPSNKVTEKGKDVELRCDPISGHTALYWYRQSLGQGLEFLIYFQGNSAPDKSGLPSDRFSAERTGGSVSTLTIQRTQQEDSAVYLCASSLDRVEANEKLFFGSGTQLSVL.

The V gene is TRBV14, the J gene TRBJ2-7; 10 bases are shared with TRBD1. The CDR3 spans 15 residues. Trimming at V came to 4 bases and at J to 2 bases, leaving 5 bases not matched to a gene. Germline CDR1 SGHDN, CDR2 FVKESK. CDR3 loop: CASSRTGGPTYEQYF. In DNA, the CDR3 is TGTGCCAGCAGCCGGACAGGGGGGCCTACCTACGAGCAGTACTTC.

The sample holds one count of this clone. This chain connects TRBV11-2 to TRBJ1-1; D is undetermined. V lost 4 bases to trimming and J lost 0 bases, with 12 bases between them. The CDR3 spans 15 residues. Germline values: CDR1 SGHAT, CDR2 FQNNGV. The CDR3 nucleotides read TGTGCCAGCAGCTCCCTAATCGAGATGAACACTGAAGCTTTCTTT. Amino acids: CASSSLIEMNTEAFF.